The T cell receptor (beta chain) under discussion was sequenced for a study of T cell repertoires in cytomegalovirus infection. A single record per CDR3 protein comes from TCRdb applying MiXCR to the reads. The table has fewer than 1,000,000 distinct CDR3 sequences, 31% seen once. As concerns this clonotype: Its antigen is not known.

Germline V lookup: CDR1 MGHRA, CDR2 YSYEKL. This CDR3 is 14 amino acids long. V shed 1 base and J shed 3 bases, with 9 bases lying between them. V usage is TRBV4-1 and J usage is TRBJ1-1; D call uncertain. The sequence derives from a human donor in good health (CMV status not recorded). Some clones in this sample may be carry-over from other donors' samples. The specimen was cultured CD8+ T cells from PBMCs, collected from culture after CMV antigen stimulation. This CDR3 reads CASSQGRSDTEAFF. Here the CDR3 DNA reads TGCGCCAGCAGCCAAGGGCGCTCGGACACTGAAGCTTTCTTT.